Listed here are 9 T cell receptor beta chains from one sample, sequenced in a study of T cell repertoires in cytomegalovirus infection. TCRdb itself ran the reads through MiXCR, one entry per CDR3 protein. The table records around 190,000 distinct CDR3 sequences, under 15% of them present only once. What was sequenced was PBMCs. These receptors were collected from a human donor in good health (CMV status not recorded). Some clones in this sample may be carry-over from other donors' samples.

This clonotype occurred many times. This chain connects TRBV7-2 to TRBJ2-2; the D is unclear. There are 15 residues in the CDR3. V was trimmed by 3 bases and J by 4 bases, leaving 12 bases between them. Germline-derived CDR1 and CDR2 are SGHTA and FQGNSA. CDR3 in amino acids: CASSLTRMGTGELFF. Written as DNA, the CDR3 is TGTGCCAGCAGCTTGACCAGGATGGGCACCGGGGAGCTGTTTTTT.

This sequence joins TRBV7-9 and TRBJ1-5, with D uncertain. Germline CDR1 and CDR2: SEHNR and FQNEAQ (reference sequence). V lost 1 base and J lost 3, with 7 bases in between. The CDR3 is made up of 14 amino acids. CDR3 in DNA: TGTGCCAGCAGCTTAGATGGTCTCAATCAGCCCCAGCATTTT. As protein: CASSLDGLNQPQHF.

The CDR3 spells CSVAANSYEQYF. DNA for the CDR3: TGCAGCGTTGCCGCCAACTCCTACGAGCAGTACTTC. This chain joins TRBV29-1 and TRBJ2-7, with no clear D. V was cut by 4 bases and J by 0 bases, with 7 bases left in between. The CDR3 length is 12 residues. From germline, CDR1 is SQVTM and CDR2 ANQGSEA.

Comments on this clonotype: Since a much larger clone is just one base distant, this may be a read error. The chain joins TRBV28 to TRBJ2-7, with 11 nucleotides matching TRBD2. The CDR3 consists of 14 residues. Germline V gene lookup returns CDR1 MDHEN and CDR2 SYDVKM. J was trimmed by 4 bases and V by 8 bases; bases with no gene match: 7. CDR3 residues: CASGILAGDYEQYF. CDR3 DNA: TGTGCCAGCGGTATACTAGCGGGAGATTACGAGCAGTACTTC.

Many counts were recorded for this clonotype. The chain employs TRBV7-2 and TRBJ1-5; TRBD1 matches 9 bases. The CDR3 totals 17 residues. Trimming at V came to 6 bases and at J to 1 base, leaving 10 bases not matched to a gene. The V gene's germline CDR1 is SGHTA and CDR2 FQGNSA. CDR3 in DNA: TGTGCCAGCAGTTTCGGTACAGGGGGCGCGAGCAATCAGCCCCAGCATTTT. Translation: CASSFGTGGASNQPQHF.

This clonotype appeared a few times. CDR3 in amino acids: CASSHTTDTQYF. The CDR3, as DNA: TGTGCCAGCAGTCACACCACAGATACGCAGTATTTT. This sequence joins TRBV6-2 or TRBV6-3 and TRBJ2-3; no firm D call. CDR1 is MNHEY and CDR2 is SVGEGT in the germline V gene. The CDR3 sequence is 12 residues long. V was shortened by 5 bases and J by 2 bases, with 5 bases between the two germline ends.

There are many counts of this clonotype. The V call is TRBV12-3 or TRBV12-4, the J call TRBJ1-1, with 8 bases identical to TRBD1. V shed 2 bases, J shed 2 bases, and the junction held 7 bases outside the gene matches. This CDR3 is built from 16 residues. The CDR3 bases are TGTGCCAGCAGTTTAAACACAGGGGGGGGAAACACTGAAGCTTTCTTT. Translation gives CASSLNTGGGNTEAFF.

This clonotype was counted ten times or more. CDR3 DNA sequence: TGTGCCAGCAGCGAGGGACTAGCGGTTAGCACAGATACGCAGTATTTT. Its protein is CASSEGLAVSTDTQYF. This rearrangement joins TRBV7-2 to TRBJ2-3; the match to TRBD2 covers 11 bases. CDR3 size: 16 residues. The ends lost 5 bases at V and 0 bases at J; junction bases unmatched: 4. The germline V gene has CDR1 SGHTA and CDR2 FQGNSA.

In its sample, this clonotype was seen many times. The CDR3 loop reads CASSLAGNGRNNEQFF. DNA of the CDR3: TGTGCCAGCAGCTTGGCTGGCAACGGGAGAAACAATGAGCAGTTCTTC. The J gene is TRBJ2-1, the V gene TRBV7-9; D possibly corresponds to TRBD2 (6 bases). Trimming stripped 3 bases from V and 5 bases from J, with 17 bases between. The CDR3 has 16 residues. The germline gives CDR1 SEHNR, CDR2 FQNEAQ (reference sequence).